This TCR beta chain was recovered during a study of CD8+CD57+ T cells in acquired aplastic anemia. Study information: Average DNA yield from sorted CD4+ and CD8+ cells was 3.2 ug.

The germline V gene has CDR1 LNHDA and CDR2 SQIVND (reference sequence). The CDR3 spans 17 residues. V was shortened by 8 bases and J by 5 bases, with 27 bases between the two germline ends. The TCR beta profiling, which covered VDJ combination and CDR3 sequence, was carried out using genomic DNA as the template. TCRdb re-derived calls from the reads in MiXCR, one entry per CDR3 protein. The sample records fewer than 250,000 distinct CDR3 sequences, roughly 50% being singletons. Only patients with CD8+CD57+ cell expansion on flow cytometry were chosen for sequencing. The enrolled patients all had severe acquired aplastic anemia. Concerning this clonotype: Antigen: not known.

Findings of the study overall: Patients and controls were found to share approximately 31 CD8+ CDR3 sequences.

This TCR derives from a human donor with aplastic anemia. Sequencing was performed on sorted CD4+, CD8+, or CD8+CD57+ T cells (not recorded which) from PBMCs. The chain combines TRBV19 with TRBJ2-5; a possible D gene is TRBD2 (5 bases). In DNA form, the CDR3 reads TGTGCCAGTGGTGCCTTTCTTACAGTCGGGGTGGAGGAGACCCAGTACTTC. Protein: CASGAFLTVGVEETQYF. Filled out from reference TRBV19 and TRBJ2-5, the complete variable domain reads DGGITQSPKYLFRKEGQNVTLSCEQNLNHDAMYWYRQDPGQGLRLIYYSQIVNDFQKGDIAEGYSVSREKKESFPLTVTSAQKNPTAFYLCASGAFLTVGVEETQYFGPGTRLLVL.